This T cell receptor (beta chain) comes out of a study of shared clonotypes between healthy human individuals. Method: immunoSEQ multiplex PCR; TCRdb's copy keeps in-frame clones and lacks some. The table has over 1.4 million clones, roughly 97% seen once. The length of the CDR3 is 13 residues. Germline V gives CDR1 SGHRS, CDR2 YFSETQ. Trimming cost V 3 bases and J 8 bases; bases outside gene matches: 5. The genes are TRBV5-1 and TRBJ1-1; 9 nucleotides line up with TRBD1. This TCR derives from a man aged 25 to 45 in good health. The material sequenced was naive CD4+ T cells sorted from blood. The subset was: CD45RA+ positively selected. CDR3 region: CASSSGQGTEAFF. CDR3 nucleotides: TGCGCCAGCAGCTCTGGACAGGGGACCGAAGCTTTCTTT. Full variable domain (remainder filled in from reference TRBV5-1 and TRBJ1-1): KAGVTQTPRYLIKTRGQQVTLSCSPISGHRSVSWYQQTPGQGLQFLFEYFSETQRNKGNFPGRFSGRQFSNSRSEMNVSTLELGDSALYLCASSSGQGTEAFFGQGTRLTVV.